The rows below give T cell receptor beta chains drawn from one sample of a study of T cell responses to AZD1222 COVID-19 vaccine. The data were produced by immunoSEQ multiplex PCR, yet TCRdb's version contains in-frame clones alone and is incomplete. The sample shows around 31,000 clones, roughly 92% of them seen only once. This specimen consisted of peripheral blood, obtained on day 0 of AZD1222 vaccination. The receptors here all came from an adult in good health. Both conserved end residues are part of each CDR3. The D gene is left open where the match is weak. Clone size appears in some rows only: once, few, many, or a class for an expanded clone.

j_call: TRBJ1-3; v_call: TRBV29-1; clone_size: NA; d_call: TRBD1; cdr3_nt: TGCAGCGTCCGACAGGGAGGAAACACCATATATTTT; cdr3_aa: CSVRQGGNTIYF
j_call: TRBJ2-3; v_call: TRBV4-2; clone_size: NA; d_call: NA; cdr3_nt: TGTGCCAGCAGCCAAGATCCACAGGGCAGCACAGATACGCAGTATTTT; cdr3_aa: CASSQDPQGSTDTQYF
j_call: TRBJ2-1; v_call: TRBV3-1/TRBV3-2; clone_size: NA; d_call: TRBD2; cdr3_nt: TGTGCCAGCAGTCAGAACCTAGCGGGATTTGAGCAGTTCTTC; cdr3_aa: CASSQNLAGFEQFF
j_call: TRBJ2-2; v_call: TRBV10-1; clone_size: NA; d_call: TRBD2; cdr3_nt: TGCGCCAGCAGTGAGACTAGCGGGGGCCTGAACACCGGGGAGCTGTTTTTT; cdr3_aa: CASSETSGGLNTGELFF
j_call: TRBJ2-5; v_call: TRBV24-1; clone_size: NA; d_call: NA; cdr3_nt: TGTGCCACCAGTGATTTTGGAGAGACCCAGTACTTC; cdr3_aa: CATSDFGETQYF
j_call: TRBJ2-3; v_call: TRBV9; clone_size: NA; d_call: NA; cdr3_nt: TGTGCCAGCAGCGTAGTTAGCGGAGTCACAGATACGCAGTATTTT; cdr3_aa: CASSVVSGVTDTQYF
j_call: TRBJ1-1; v_call: TRBV20-1; clone_size: NA; d_call: TRBD1; cdr3_nt: TGCAGTGCTAGTTCCGGGACAGGGGGCTCTAAGGCTTTCTTT; cdr3_aa: CSASSGTGGSKAFF
j_call: TRBJ1-4; v_call: TRBV6-1; clone_size: NA; d_call: NA; cdr3_nt: TGTGCCAGCAGTGAACAGACAGGACCTAATGAAAAACTGTTTTTT; cdr3_aa: CASSEQTGPNEKLFF
j_call: TRBJ1-2; v_call: TRBV6-1; clone_size: NA; d_call: NA; cdr3_nt: TGTGCCAGCAATGAAGGGTGGTACTATGGCTACACCTTC; cdr3_aa: CASNEGWYYGYTF
j_call: TRBJ2-7; v_call: TRBV5-4; clone_size: NA; d_call: NA; cdr3_nt: TGTGCCAGCAGCTTGGGGTCGCCAGCAAAGGACGAGCAGTACTTC; cdr3_aa: CASSLGSPAKDEQYF
j_call: TRBJ1-2; v_call: TRBV6-5; clone_size: NA; d_call: NA; cdr3_nt: TGTGCCAGCAGGTTAGACAGGACCGATTATGGCTACACCTTC; cdr3_aa: CASRLDRTDYGYTF
j_call: TRBJ1-5; v_call: TRBV7-2; clone_size: NA; d_call: NA; cdr3_nt: TGTGCCAGCAGCCAATTGACAGTTAACCAGCCCCAGCATTTT; cdr3_aa: CASSQLTVNQPQHF
j_call: TRBJ1-6; v_call: TRBV25-1; clone_size: NA; d_call: NA; cdr3_nt: TGTGCCAGCAGTGAGGGGGGCTCACCCCTCCACTTT; cdr3_aa: CASSEGGSPLHF
j_call: TRBJ2-2; v_call: TRBV7-7; clone_size: NA; d_call: NA; cdr3_nt: TGTGCCAGCAGCGCACGCGCCGGGGAGCTGTTTTTT; cdr3_aa: CASSARAGELFF
j_call: TRBJ2-1; v_call: TRBV3-1/TRBV3-2; clone_size: once; d_call: NA; cdr3_nt: TGTGCCAGCAGCTACGACTTAAGCTCCTACAATGAGCAGTTCTTC; cdr3_aa: CASSYDLSSYNEQFF
j_call: TRBJ2-3; v_call: TRBV9; clone_size: NA; d_call: NA; cdr3_nt: TGTGCCAGCAGCGCCGACTTGAAGGCGCAGTATTTT; cdr3_aa: CASSADLKAQYF
j_call: TRBJ1-5; v_call: TRBV19; clone_size: NA; d_call: NA; cdr3_nt: TGTGCCAGTAACACTATGGGGGATAGGCGCCAGCCCCAGCATTTT; cdr3_aa: CASNTMGDRRQPQHF